This T cell receptor beta chain was recorded in a study of T cell changes during pregnancy in multiple sclerosis. With respect to this clone: Mismatch with germline at one junction end may stem from a read error.

The CDR3 has 14 residues. Germline lookup yields CDR1 LNHDA and CDR2 SQIVND (reference sequence). Here immunoSEQ multiplex PCR was the method, and the copy in TCRdb shows in-frame clones only, minus some. This repertoire shows some 64,000 clones, approximately 90% found once; its top ten account for roughly 0.82%. Sequencing used peripheral blood, obtained in the first trimester of pregnancy. This chain joins TRBV19 and TRBJ2-7; 8 nucleotides agree with TRBD2. The sequence was obtained from a female donor in good health, enrolled as a control in a pregnancy study. As DNA, the CDR3 is TGTGCCAGTAGTAAAGCCCGGGGGGGGCTCGAGCAGTATTTC. This sequence encodes CASSKARGGLEQYF. The full variable domain, in which reference TRBV19 and TRBJ2-7 provide the parts outside the CDR3, is DGGITQSPKYLFRKEGQNVTLSCEQNLNHDAMYWYRQDPGQGLRLIYYSQIVNDFQKGDIAEGYSVSREKKESFPLTVTSAQKNPTAFYLCASSKARGGLEQYFGPGTRLTVT.